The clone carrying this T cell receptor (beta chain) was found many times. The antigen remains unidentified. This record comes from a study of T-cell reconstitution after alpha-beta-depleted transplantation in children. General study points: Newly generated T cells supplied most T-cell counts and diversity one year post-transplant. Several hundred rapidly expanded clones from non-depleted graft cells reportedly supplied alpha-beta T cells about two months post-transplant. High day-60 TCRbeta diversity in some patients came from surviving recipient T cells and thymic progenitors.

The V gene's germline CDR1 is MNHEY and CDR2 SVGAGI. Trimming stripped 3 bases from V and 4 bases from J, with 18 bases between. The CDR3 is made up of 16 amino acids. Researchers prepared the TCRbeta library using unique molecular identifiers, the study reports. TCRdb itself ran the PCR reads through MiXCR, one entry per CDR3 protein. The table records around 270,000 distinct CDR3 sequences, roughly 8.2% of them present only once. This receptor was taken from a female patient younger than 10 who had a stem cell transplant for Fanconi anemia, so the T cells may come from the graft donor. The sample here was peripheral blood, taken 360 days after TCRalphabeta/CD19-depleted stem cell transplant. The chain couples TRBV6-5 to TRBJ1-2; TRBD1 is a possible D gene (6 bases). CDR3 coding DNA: TGTGCCAGCAGTTATACCGATATACAGGGAATCTATGGCTACACCTTC. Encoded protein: CASSYTDIQGIYGYTF.